This T cell receptor beta chain originates from a study of blood T cells in healthy people across ages (dated by TCRdb to the mid-2010s). Regarding the study in general: In model experiments, roughly one uniquely barcoded TCR beta cDNA molecule per two T cells was captured by template switching. To track age-related changes in TCR beta repertoire diversity, the study relied on deep sequencing normalized with unique cDNA molecular identifiers. The donors were split into four age groups: young (average 16 years), middle-aged (around 37), aged (roughly 68) and long-lived (approximately 89). Donors of different ages were randomly distributed across sequencing lanes to avoid experimental bias. Using the same blood draw, the study looked at two additional independent replicas of 1 million unique cDNA reads for two donors, one aged 18 to 30 and the other aged 80 or older.

Comments on this clonotype: No cognate antigen has been identified for it. There are no base qualities to consult, and no much larger clone falls within one base.

Study-wide conclusions, independent of this receptor: Observed TCR beta diversity per million T cells fell roughly linearly with age, and a significant reduction was already apparent by age approximately 40. The percentage of naive T cells measured by flow cytometry correlated strongly with observed TCR beta diversity. Compared with the aged group, more naive CD4+ T cells, fewer expanded clones and increased TCR diversity were shown by the long-lived group, suggesting age selection. Because donor CMV infection status was unknown, age-related changes in expanded clonotypes were potentially confounded. Estimates of total diversity from one million sequenced T cells were regarded as lower bounds and underestimates. Since profiling was done on bulk unsorted PBMCs, naive and antigen-experienced compartments could not be conclusively compared.

Systemically healthy Caucasian individuals from Russia, approximately 39 in total and aged about 6 to 100 years, were included as donors. Each donor gave ten milliliters of peripheral blood, collected into EDTA-treated Vacutainer tubes. PBMCs were isolated by Ficoll-Paque density-gradient centrifugation, with at least 6.5 million obtained per sample. Trizol reagent was used to extract total RNA from the PBMCs, yielding at least 6 micrograms per sample. The percentages of naive CD45RAhigh/CD27high T cells were determined by flow cytometry on a PBMC aliquot from every donor. From the germline V gene (reference sequence), CDR1 is MNHEY and CDR2 is SMNVEV. Relative to germline, V is missing 6 bases and J is missing 9 bases, with 20 bases of the junction outside any gene match. There are 17 amino acids in the CDR3, from cysteine to phenylalanine inclusive. Only the CDR3 part of the read is kept: 51 bases, read in frame from the first base.

Libraries came from 5' RACE. Sequencing used an Illumina HiSeq 2500. A second PCR of 7 to 11 cycles was performed with a sample-barcoded 5' primer and a J-beta primer mix. A template-switch 5' adaptor carrying 12 random nucleotides introduced a unique molecular identifier onto each TCR beta cDNA molecule. At least 2.5 million CDR3-containing paired-end reads were obtained from each sample. The Mint cDNA synthesis kit, primed by a TRBC-specific oligonucleotide, was used to synthesize first-strand cDNA from all RNA. Following uracil-DNA glycosylase treatment, a first 18-cycle PCR with universal primers M1SS and BC2_uni_R was performed on all cDNA. In the source study's methods: Normalization of each sample was performed by random selection of 1 million high-quality reads, each carrying a distinct molecular identifier. Instead of being binned into consensus sequences, reads with shared molecular identifiers were discarded. CDR3 identification, clonotype clustering and error correction used MiTCR with a Q25 quality threshold and the strictest error-elimination algorithm. A nonparametric unseen species model with Euler transformation was used to estimate lower-bound total TCR beta diversity. The public reads were reanalyzed by TCRdb: fastp trimming at Q25, MiXCR alignment, in-frame beta chains only. Entries are consolidated by CDR3 protein sequence, retaining the most common genes and DNA. The V and J calls and clone size come from TCRdb's table, not from the authors' own analysis. Present in this sample are about 1.5 million distinct CDR3 sequences, around 39% of which were seen just once. The ten largest make up 6.5% to 10% of the sample.

The chain uses TRBV27 and TRBJ2-7; 10 junctional bases match TRBD1. The sample comprised blood. This sequence originates from a woman aged 18 to 35 in good health. DNA sequence: TGTGCCAGCAGGTACTCCGGACCCCTGGACAGGGACAGGGGGCAGTACTTC. It encodes CASRYSGPLDRDRGQYF.